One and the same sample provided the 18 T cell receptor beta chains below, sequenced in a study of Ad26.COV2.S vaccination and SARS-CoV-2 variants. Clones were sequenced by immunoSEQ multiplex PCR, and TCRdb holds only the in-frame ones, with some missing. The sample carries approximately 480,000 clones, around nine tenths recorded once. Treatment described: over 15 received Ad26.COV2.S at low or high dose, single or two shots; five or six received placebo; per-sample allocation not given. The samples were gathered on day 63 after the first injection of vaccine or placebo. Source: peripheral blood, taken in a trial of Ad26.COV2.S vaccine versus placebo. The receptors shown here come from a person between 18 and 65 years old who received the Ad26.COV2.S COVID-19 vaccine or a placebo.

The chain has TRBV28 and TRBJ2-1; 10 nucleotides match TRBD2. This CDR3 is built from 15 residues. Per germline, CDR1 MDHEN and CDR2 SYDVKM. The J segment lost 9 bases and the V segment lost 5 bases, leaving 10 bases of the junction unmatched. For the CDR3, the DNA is TGTGCCAGCAGTCATTCCAGCGGGGGGGACAGTGAGCAGTTCTTC. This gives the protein CASSHSSGGDSEQFF.

CDR3 sequence (DNA): TGTGCCAGCTGCCCGGGGCGGGAGCTAACCTACGAGCAGTACTTC. It translates to CASCPGRELTYEQYF. The chain recombines TRBV28 with TRBJ2-7; 7 positions agree with TRBD2. Germline CDR1 MDHEN, CDR2 SYDVKM. The CDR3 has 15 residues. The J segment lost 2 bases and the V segment lost 8 bases, leaving 12 bases of the junction unmatched.

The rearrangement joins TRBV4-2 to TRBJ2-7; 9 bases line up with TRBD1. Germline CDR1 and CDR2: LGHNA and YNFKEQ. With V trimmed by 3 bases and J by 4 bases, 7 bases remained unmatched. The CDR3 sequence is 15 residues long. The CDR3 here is CASSQAGDREYEQYF. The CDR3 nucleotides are TGTGCCAGCAGCCAGGCCGGGGACAGGGAGTACGAGCAGTACTTC.

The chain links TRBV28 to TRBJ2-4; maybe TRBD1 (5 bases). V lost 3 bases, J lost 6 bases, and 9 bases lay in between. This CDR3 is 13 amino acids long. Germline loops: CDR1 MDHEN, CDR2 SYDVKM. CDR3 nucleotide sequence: TGTGCCAGCAGTTTCGGGCAGGGAAACATTCAGTACTTC. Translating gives CASSFGQGNIQYF.

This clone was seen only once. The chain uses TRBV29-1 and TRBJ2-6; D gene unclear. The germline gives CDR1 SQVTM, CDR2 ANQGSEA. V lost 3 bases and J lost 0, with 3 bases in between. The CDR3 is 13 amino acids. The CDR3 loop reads CSVDISGANVLTF. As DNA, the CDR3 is TGCAGCGTTGATATCTCTGGGGCCAACGTCCTGACTTTC.

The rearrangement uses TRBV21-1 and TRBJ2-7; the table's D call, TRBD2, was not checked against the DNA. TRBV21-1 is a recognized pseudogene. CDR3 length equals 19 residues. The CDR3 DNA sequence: TGTGCCAGCAGCAAATTGGGGGGACTATCGAAAGGGAGCTCCTACGAGCAGTACTTC. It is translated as CASSKLGGLSKGSSYEQYF.

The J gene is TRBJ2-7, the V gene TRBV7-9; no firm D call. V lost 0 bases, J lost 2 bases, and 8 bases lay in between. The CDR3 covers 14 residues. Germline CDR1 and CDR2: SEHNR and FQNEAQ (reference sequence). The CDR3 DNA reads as TGTGCCAGCAGCTTAGCCGGCAGGACCTACGAGCAGTACTTC. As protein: CASSLAGRTYEQYF.

CDR3 nucleotide sequence: TGTGCCAGCAGCTTAGGAGCTACTAGCGGGAGGCGTCGGGAGCAGTTCTTC. It codes for CASSLGATSGRRREQFF. V usage is TRBV7-2 and J usage is TRBJ2-1, with 12 bases fitting TRBD2. The ends lost 1 base at V and 10 bases at J; junction bases unmatched: 11. Germline CDR1 and CDR2: SGHTA and FQGNSA. The CDR3 sequence is 17 residues long. Full variable domain (outside the CDR3, taken from reference TRBV7-2 and TRBJ2-1): GAGVSQSPSNKVTEKGKDVELRCDPISGHTALYWYRQSLGQGLEFLIYFQGNSAPDKSGLPSDRFSAERTGGSVSTLTIQRTQQEDSAVYLCASSLGATSGRRREQFFGPGTRLTVL.

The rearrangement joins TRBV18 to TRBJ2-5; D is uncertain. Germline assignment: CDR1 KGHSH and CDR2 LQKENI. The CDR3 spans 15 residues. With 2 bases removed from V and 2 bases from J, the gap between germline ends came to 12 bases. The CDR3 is CASSPLGRPQETQYF. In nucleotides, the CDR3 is TGTGCCAGCTCACCATTGGGTAGACCTCAAGAGACCCAGTACTTC.

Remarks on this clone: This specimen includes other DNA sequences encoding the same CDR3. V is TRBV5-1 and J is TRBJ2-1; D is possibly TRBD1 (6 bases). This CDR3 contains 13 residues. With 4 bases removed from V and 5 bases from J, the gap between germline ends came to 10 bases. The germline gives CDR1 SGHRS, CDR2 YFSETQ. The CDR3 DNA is TGCGCCAGCAGCGTCGGACAGAACAATGAGCAGTTCTTC. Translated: CASSVGQNNEQFF.

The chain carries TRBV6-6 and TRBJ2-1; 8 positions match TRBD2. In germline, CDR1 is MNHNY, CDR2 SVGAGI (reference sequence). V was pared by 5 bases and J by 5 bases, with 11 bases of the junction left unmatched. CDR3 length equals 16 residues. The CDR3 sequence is CASSGAGGRRDNEQFF. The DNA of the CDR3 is TGTGCCAGCAGTGGGGCGGGAGGAAGGCGGGACAATGAGCAGTTCTTC.

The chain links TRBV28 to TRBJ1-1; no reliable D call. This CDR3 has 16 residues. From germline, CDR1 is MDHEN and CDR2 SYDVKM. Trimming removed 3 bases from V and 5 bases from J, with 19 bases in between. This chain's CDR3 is CASSFRVIGGWTEAFF. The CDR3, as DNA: TGTGCCAGCAGTTTCCGAGTAATAGGTGGGTGGACTGAAGCTTTCTTT. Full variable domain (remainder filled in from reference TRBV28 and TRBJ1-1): DVKVTQSSRYLVKRTGEKVFLECVQDMDHENMFWYRQDPGLGLRLIYFSYDVKMKEKGDIPEGYSVSREKKERFSLILESASTNQTSMYLCASSFRVIGGWTEAFFGQGTRLTVV.

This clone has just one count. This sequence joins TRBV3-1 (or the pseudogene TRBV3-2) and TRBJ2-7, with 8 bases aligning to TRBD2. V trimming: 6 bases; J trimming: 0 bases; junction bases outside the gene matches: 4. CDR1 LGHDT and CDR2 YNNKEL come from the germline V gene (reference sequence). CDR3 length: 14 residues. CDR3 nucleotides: TGTGCCAGCAGGCTAGCGGGCCACTCCTACGAGCAGTACTTC. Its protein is CASRLAGHSYEQYF.

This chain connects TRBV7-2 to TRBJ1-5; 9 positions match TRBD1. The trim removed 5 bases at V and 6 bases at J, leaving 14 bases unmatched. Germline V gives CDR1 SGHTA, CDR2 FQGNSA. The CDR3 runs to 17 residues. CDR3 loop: CASSRQTGGQVLQPQHF. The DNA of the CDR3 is TGTGCCAGCAGCCGCCAGACAGGGGGTCAGGTTCTTCAGCCCCAGCATTTT.

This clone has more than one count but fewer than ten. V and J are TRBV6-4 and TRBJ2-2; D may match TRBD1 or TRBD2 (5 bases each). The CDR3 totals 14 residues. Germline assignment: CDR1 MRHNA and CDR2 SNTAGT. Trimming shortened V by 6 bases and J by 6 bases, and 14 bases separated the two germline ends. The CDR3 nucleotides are TGTGCCAGCAGCGCTAGCCCGGGGCCCGGGGAGCTGTTTTTT. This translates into CASSASPGPGELFF.

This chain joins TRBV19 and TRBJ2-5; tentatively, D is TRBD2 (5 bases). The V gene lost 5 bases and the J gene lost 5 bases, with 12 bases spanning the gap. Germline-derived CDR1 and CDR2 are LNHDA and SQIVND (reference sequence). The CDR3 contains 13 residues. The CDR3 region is CASSPNTGETQYF. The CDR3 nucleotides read TGTGCCAGTAGTCCGAACACGGGGGAGACCCAGTACTTC.

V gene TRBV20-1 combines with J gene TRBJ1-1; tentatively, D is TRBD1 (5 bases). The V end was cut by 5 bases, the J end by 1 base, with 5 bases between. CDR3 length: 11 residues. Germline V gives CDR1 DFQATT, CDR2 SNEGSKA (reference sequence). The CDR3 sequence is CSAGQNTEAFF. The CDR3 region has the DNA TGCAGTGCTGGACAGAACACTGAAGCTTTCTTT.

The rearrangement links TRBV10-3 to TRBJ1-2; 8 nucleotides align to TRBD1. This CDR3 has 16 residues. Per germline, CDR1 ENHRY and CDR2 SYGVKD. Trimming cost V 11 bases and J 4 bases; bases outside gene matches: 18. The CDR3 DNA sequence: TGTGCCTCAACATCCCCTGGGGGGACAGGCATCTATGGCTACACCTTC. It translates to CASTSPGGTGIYGYTF.